Following are 20 T cell receptor beta chains from one sample sequenced in a study of blood T cells in healthy people across ages. Together with a sample-barcoded 5' primer, a J-beta primer mix was included in a second PCR lasting about 7 to 12 cycles. A single record per CDR3 protein comes from TCRdb applying MiXCR to the 5' RACE reads. The repertoire holds hundreds of thousands of distinct CDR3 sequences, with roughly a quarter as singletons. These same records also appear under a second study, on T cells of mothers and their children.

Specimen: blood. These receptors all stem from a boy aged 2 to 10 in good health.

V usage is TRBV9 and J usage is TRBJ2-5; TRBD2 agrees at 8 bases. The germline gives CDR1 SGDLS, CDR2 YYNGEE. J lost 1 base, V lost 0 bases, and 5 bases had no gene match. This CDR3 comprises 16 residues. CDR3 in amino acids: CASSVGGLALQETQYF. The CDR3 nucleotides are TGTGCCAGCAGCGTAGGAGGACTAGCTCTCCAAGAGACCCAGTACTTC.

This clonotype was found a few times. The genes are TRBV6-1 and TRBJ2-7; 9 bases align to TRBD2. This CDR3 has 15 residues. Germline loops: CDR1 MNHNS, CDR2 SASEGT. Trimming removed 1 base from V and 7 bases from J; junction bases left unmatched: 8. The CDR3 loop reads CASSEVAGGPGEQYF. CDR3 bases: TGTGCCAGCAGTGAAGTTGCGGGAGGGCCTGGGGAGCAGTACTTC.

This chain uses TRBV14 with TRBJ2-3; possible D gene TRBD2, 5 bases. The CDR3 sequence is 11 residues long. With 6 bases removed from V and 5 bases from J, the gap between germline ends came to 6 bases. Looked up from germline, CDR1 is SGHDN and CDR2 is FVKESK. CDR3: CASRAGDTQYF. CDR3 nucleotide sequence: TGTGCCAGCAGGGCGGGAGATACGCAGTATTTT.

The gene calls are TRBV9 and TRBJ2-5; tentatively, D is TRBD2 (5 bases). Per germline, CDR1 SGDLS and CDR2 YYNGEE. V dropped 0 bases and J dropped 2 bases, with 14 bases sitting between them. CDR3 length: 16 amino acids. CDR3 in amino acids: CASSVEGWGEQETQYF. CDR3 bases: TGTGCCAGCAGCGTAGAGGGTTGGGGAGAGCAAGAGACCCAGTACTTC.

This chain links TRBV13 with TRBJ2-2; D perhaps matches TRBD2 (7 bases). V lost 5 bases, J lost 4 bases, and 20 bases lay in between. Per germline, CDR1 PRHDT and CDR2 FYEKMQ (reference sequence). The CDR3 consists of 17 residues. The CDR3 nucleotides read TGTGCCAGCAGCGACACCTTAGGAAGGGGGGGCACCGGGGAGCTGTTTTTT. Translation gives CASSDTLGRGGTGELFF.

The V gene is TRBV9, the J gene TRBJ1-2; D uncertain. Germline V gene data show CDR1 as SGDLS and CDR2 as YYNGEE. This CDR3 comprises 17 residues. V shed 4 bases and J shed 2 bases, with 21 bases lying between them. The CDR3 sequence: CASSPIGFADWNYGYTF. CDR3 DNA: TGTGCCAGCAGCCCAATAGGGTTCGCAGACTGGAACTATGGCTACACCTTC.

The chain recombines TRBV7-2 with TRBJ2-5, with 8 bases fitting TRBD2. V gave up 7 bases and J gave up 2 bases; unmatched junction bases: 9. The length of the CDR3 is 15 residues. Looked up from germline, CDR1 is SGHTA and CDR2 is FQGNSA. DNA for the CDR3: TGTGCCAGCAACCCACAAACTAGCGGACAAGAGACCCAGTACTTC. Translated: CASNPQTSGQETQYF. Variable domain in full (rest from reference TRBV7-2 and TRBJ2-5): GAGVSQSPSNKVTEKGKDVELRCDPISGHTALYWYRQSLGQGLEFLIYFQGNSAPDKSGLPSDRFSAERTGGSVSTLTIQRTQQEDSAVYLCASNPQTSGQETQYFGPGTRLLVL.

The gene calls are TRBV7-2 and TRBJ2-7, with a weak D call TRBD2 (5 bases). Trimming shortened V by 1 base and J by 5 bases, and 9 bases separated the two germline ends. Per the germline V gene, CDR1 is SGHTA and CDR2 is FQGNSA. The CDR3 is made up of 13 amino acids. The CDR3 DNA reads as TGTGCCAGCAGCTTAGGCCGGCGGGACGAGCAGTACTTC. It specifies CASSLGRRDEQYF.

This clonotype was recorded a few times. This chain links TRBV7-9 with TRBJ2-1, with 9 bases that match TRBD2. This CDR3 has 14 residues. After removal of 5 bases from V and 8 bases from J, the junction contained 7 bases not matched to a gene. Germline-derived CDR1 and CDR2 are SEHNR and FQNEAQ (reference sequence). For the CDR3, the DNA is TGTGCCAGCAGCCTAGGACTAGCGAGGGATGAGCAGTTCTTC. This codes for CASSLGLARDEQFF.

This clonotype appeared a few times. The chain has TRBV7-8 and TRBJ2-7; 7 nucleotides align to TRBD2. J was trimmed by 0 bases and V by 5 bases; bases with no gene match: 7. The CDR3 totals 15 residues. Per germline, CDR1 SGHVS and CDR2 FQNEAQ. CDR3: CASSTGVAGSYEQYF. In DNA, the CDR3 is TGTGCCAGCAGCACCGGAGTAGCGGGCTCCTACGAGCAGTACTTC.

In its sample, this clonotype was seen a few times. The rearrangement joins TRBV10-3 to TRBJ2-3, with a possible D match to TRBD2 (5 bases). Trimming pared 1 base from V and 5 bases from J, leaving 7 bases between. In germline, CDR1 is ENHRY, CDR2 SYGVKD. The CDR3 loop spans 13 amino acids. CDR3 amino acids: CAISELRGDTQYF. Here the CDR3 DNA reads TGTGCCATCAGTGAGTTACGGGGAGATACGCAGTATTTT.

For this clonotype: An end of the junction differs from the germline gene, which may be a read error. The chain joins TRBV7-7 to TRBJ1-3; D is uncertain. Germline V lookup: CDR1 SSHAT, CDR2 FNYEAQ (reference sequence). The CDR3 is 12 residues long. The CDR3 DNA follows: TGTGCTAGCAGCTTAGGAATCGATTCCATATATTTT. This translates into CASSLGIDSIYF.

The CDR3 sequence is CASSLGTGGGASYEQYF. The CDR3 region has the DNA TGTGCCAGCAGCTTAGGAACGGGCGGGGGGGCCTCCTACGAGCAGTACTTC. The chain links TRBV7-9 to TRBJ2-5; 9 bases are a match to TRBD2. The assigned J gene may be wrong: the sequence end matches TRBJ2-7 better. The CDR3 contains 17 residues. Germline assignment: CDR1 SEHNR and CDR2 FQNEAQ (reference sequence).

The chain carries TRBV12-3 or TRBV12-4 and TRBJ2-5; D remains unclear. The germline V and J ends were trimmed by 2 bases and 5 bases, with 15 bases remaining between them. This CDR3 comprises 15 residues. CDR3 sequence (DNA): TGTGCCAGCAGTTTATCAGGTCCCGCCGGGGAGACCCAGTACTTC. This translates into CASSLSGPAGETQYF.

This clonotype was detected a few times. The chain is built from TRBV19 and TRBJ2-3, with D unresolved. The germline V gene has CDR1 LNHDA and CDR2 SQIVND (reference sequence). V gave up 3 bases and J gave up 6 bases, with 4 bases separating them. The CDR3 has 11 amino acids. The CDR3 DNA reads as TGTGCCAGTAGTATCTGGGATACGCAGTATTTT. It is translated as CASSIWDTQYF.

The count of this clonotype is one. The chain is built from TRBV7-3 and TRBJ1-1; 7 nucleotides match TRBD1. V gave up 5 bases and J gave up 2 bases; unmatched junction bases: 8. CDR1 and CDR2 from the germline V gene are SGHTA and FQGTGA. This CDR3 contains 15 residues. CDR3 sequence: CASSQWGQINTEAFF. In nucleotides, the CDR3 is TGTGCCAGCAGCCAATGGGGACAGATAAACACTGAAGCTTTCTTT.

The gene calls are TRBV3-1 and TRBJ2-5; D is perhaps TRBD2 (6 bases). Looked up from germline, CDR1 is LGHDT and CDR2 is YNNKEL (reference sequence). The CDR3 is made up of 15 amino acids. The germline V and J ends were trimmed by 4 bases and 1 base, with 13 bases remaining between them. CDR3 DNA sequence: TGTGCCAGCAGCCCCCAGCTGGGGGGCCAAGAGACCCAGTACTTC. Translating it yields CASSPQLGGQETQYF.

The chain carries TRBV15 and TRBJ2-1; TRBD1 matches at 9 bases. The length of the CDR3 is 18 residues. Germline V gene data show CDR1 as LNHNV and CDR2 as YYDKDF (reference sequence). Trimming removed 0 bases from V and 3 bases from J; junction bases left unmatched: 9. CDR3 region: CATSRDRRQGVGYNEQFF. The CDR3 DNA is TGTGCCACCAGCAGAGATAGAAGACAGGGGGTAGGCTACAATGAGCAGTTCTTC.

This clonotype has only a few counts. The chain combines TRBV20-1 with TRBJ2-2; 8 bases map to TRBD2. From germline, CDR1 is DFQATT and CDR2 SNEGSKA (reference sequence). J gave up 0 bases and V 5 bases, and 5 bases lay outside the gene matches. This CDR3 is built from 15 residues. For the CDR3, the DNA is TGCAGTGCTTACTCACTAGCGGCGAACACCGGGGAGCTGTTTTTT. Translating gives CSAYSLAANTGELFF.

The V and J genes are TRBV12-3 or TRBV12-4 and TRBJ1-4, with a tentative D call TRBD1 (5 bases). The CDR3 has 18 amino acids. V was shortened by 1 base and J by 8 bases, with 23 bases between the two germline ends. The CDR3 loop is CASSLGDLRPSLSEKLFF. In DNA form, the CDR3 reads TGTGCCAGCAGTTTAGGGGACCTCCGGCCTTCTCTGAGCGAAAAACTGTTTTTT.